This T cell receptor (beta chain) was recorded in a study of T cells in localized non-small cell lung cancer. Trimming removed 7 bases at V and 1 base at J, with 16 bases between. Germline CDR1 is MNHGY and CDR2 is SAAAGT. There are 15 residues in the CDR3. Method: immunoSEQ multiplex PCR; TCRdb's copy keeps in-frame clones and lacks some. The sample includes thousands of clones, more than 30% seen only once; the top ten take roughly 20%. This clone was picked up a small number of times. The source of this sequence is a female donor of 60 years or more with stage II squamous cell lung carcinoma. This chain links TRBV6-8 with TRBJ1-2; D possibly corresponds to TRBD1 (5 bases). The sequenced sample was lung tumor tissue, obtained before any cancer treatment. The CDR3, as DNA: TGTGCCAGCACAATGTCTTGGGGCAGTAACTATGGCTACACCTTC. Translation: CASTMSWGSNYGYTF.